This T cell receptor (beta chain) was identified during a study of T cells in Graves' hyperthyroidism and ophthalmopathy. Broader study findings: In blood, most of the thyroid clonotypes expanded above 0.001 were also present.

V gave up 4 bases and J gave up 5 bases, with 14 bases separating them. The CDR3 totals 14 residues. Germline CDR1 reads SEHNR; CDR2 reads FQNEAQ (reference sequence). This clonotype was observed many times. What it binds is not known. From RNA transcripts, TCR beta CDR3 regions were amplified. Initially, a first-round RT-PCR of the TCR CDR3 employed the HTBI primer set. Via MiXCR, TCRdb re-called the multiplex PCR reads, giving one row per CDR3 protein. The table has fewer than 900,000 distinct CDR3 sequences, around 15% seen once. This clonotype was obtained from a man between 18 and 29 years old with Graves' hyperthyroidism. V gene TRBV7-9 combines with J gene TRBJ1-2; possibly TRBD1 for D (6 bases). The specimen was blood. The CDR3 nucleotides read TGTGCCAGCAGCTCGAGCCAGGGGAGTTATGGCTACACCTTC. Its translation: CASSSSQGSYGYTF.